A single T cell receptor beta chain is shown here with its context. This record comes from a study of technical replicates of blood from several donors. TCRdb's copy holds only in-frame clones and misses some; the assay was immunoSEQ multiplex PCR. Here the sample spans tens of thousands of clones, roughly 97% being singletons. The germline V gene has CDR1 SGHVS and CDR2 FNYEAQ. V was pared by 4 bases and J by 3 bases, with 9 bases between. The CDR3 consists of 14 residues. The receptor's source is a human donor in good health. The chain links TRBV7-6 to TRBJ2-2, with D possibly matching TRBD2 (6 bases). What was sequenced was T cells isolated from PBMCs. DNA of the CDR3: TGTGCCAGCAGCTCCCCGGGGGACACCGGGGAGCTGTTTTTT. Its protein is CASSSPGDTGELFF.